Listed below are T cell receptor beta chains from one sample, sequenced in a study of regulatory T cells in long-lasting Graves disease. TCRdb used MiXCR to reprocess the multiplex PCR reads, holding one entry per CDR3 protein. In the table there are 650,000 to 850,000 distinct CDR3 sequences, about 32% of which are singletons. The sample consisted of peripheral blood mononuclear cells (PBMCs), taken when the disease was refractory, from a patient treated with antithyroid drugs. Every receptor here comes from a female donor with Graves disease. Both conserved end residues are part of each CDR3. D genes are given only for firm matches. Not every row has a clone size; where given, it reads once, few, many or a size class.

J gene: TRBJ2-7
clone size: .
D gene: TRBD2
V gene: TRBV4-2
CDR3 DNA: TGTGCCAGCAGCCAAGATTCGTCCGAGCGGGAGGTGTACGAGCAGTACTTC
CDR3 protein: CASSQDSSEREVYEQYF

J gene: TRBJ2-2
clone size: many
D gene: .
V gene: TRBV5-1
CDR3 DNA: TGTGCCAGCAGCCCTGGGGGCACCGGGGAGCTGTTTTTT
CDR3 protein: CASSPGGTGELFF

J gene: TRBJ1-2
clone size: .
D gene: TRBD1
V gene: TRBV19
CDR3 DNA: TGTGCCAGTAGTACCCGCAGCGCCGGGACAGGGCTTGGCTACACCTTC
CDR3 protein: CASSTRSAGTGLGYTF

J gene: TRBJ1-6
clone size: few
D gene: .
V gene: TRBV7-9
CDR3 DNA: TGTGCCAGCAGAAAACAGGATTTGGCCCTCCACTTT
CDR3 protein: CASRKQDLALHF

J gene: TRBJ2-5
clone size: many
D gene: TRBD2
V gene: TRBV2
CDR3 DNA: TGTGCCAGCAGTGAAGTCCGGACTAGTGCTCAAGAGACCCAGTACTTC
CDR3 protein: CASSEVRTSAQETQYF

J gene: TRBJ2-5
clone size: many
D gene: TRBD2
V gene: TRBV7-3
CDR3 DNA: TGTGCCAGCAGCCCGGGAGGTGCAGGACTGGGGGAGACCCAGTACTTC
CDR3 protein: CASSPGGAGLGETQYF

J gene: TRBJ2-7
clone size: few
D gene: .
V gene: TRBV6-1
CDR3 DNA: TGTGCCAGCAGCGGGACCAGGGGGCAGTACTTC
CDR3 protein: CASSGTRGQYF

J gene: TRBJ1-2
clone size: .
D gene: .
V gene: TRBV29-1
CDR3 DNA: TGCAGCGTTGAACAGGGGATCTCTAACTATGGCTACACCTTC
CDR3 protein: CSVEQGISNYGYTF

J gene: TRBJ1-1
clone size: .
D gene: .
V gene: TRBV7-9
CDR3 DNA: TGTGCCAGCAGCTTAGCGGGGACTCCAAACACTGAAGCTTTCTTT
CDR3 protein: CASSLAGTPNTEAFF

J gene: TRBJ2-6
clone size: .
D gene: TRBD2
V gene: TRBV12-3/TRBV12-4
CDR3 DNA: TGTGCCAGCAGGGGGACTAGGTCCTCTGGGGCCAACGTCCTGACTTTC
CDR3 protein: CASRGTRSSGANVLTF

J gene: TRBJ2-5
clone size: .
D gene: .
V gene: TRBV20-1
CDR3 DNA: TGCAGCGCGGAGGGCCAGTACGAGACCCAGTACTTC
CDR3 protein: CSAEGQYETQYF

J gene: TRBJ2-2
clone size: .
D gene: .
V gene: TRBV30
CDR3 DNA: TGTGCCTGGAAATGGCAGGGGGGGACCGGGGAGCTGTTTTTT
CDR3 protein: CAWKWQGGTGELFF

J gene: TRBJ1-2
clone size: .
D gene: TRBD1
V gene: TRBV20-1
CDR3 DNA: TGCAGTGCTGATACAGGGGTGGCTTATGGCTACACCTTC
CDR3 protein: CSADTGVAYGYTF

J gene: TRBJ2-7
clone size: .
D gene: TRBD2
V gene: TRBV6-1
CDR3 DNA: TGTGCCAGCAGGCGACTAGCGGGAGTAAGGCAGTACTTC
CDR3 protein: CASRRLAGVRQYF

J gene: TRBJ1-2
clone size: few
D gene: .
V gene: TRBV7-9
CDR3 DNA: TGTGCCAGCAGCTTAGCGCCGGGGGCCGCTGACTATGGCTACACCTTC
CDR3 protein: CASSLAPGAADYGYTF

J gene: TRBJ2-7
clone size: many
D gene: TRBD1
V gene: TRBV2
CDR3 DNA: TGTGCCAGCAGCTTAACCAACAGGGGGCTCTACGAGCAGTACTTC
CDR3 protein: CASSLTNRGLYEQYF

J gene: TRBJ1-3
clone size: .
D gene: .
V gene: TRBV3-1
CDR3 DNA: TGTGCCAGCAGCCAAGGGGGGACTGGAAACACCATATATTTT
CDR3 protein: CASSQGGTGNTIYF

J gene: TRBJ1-5
clone size: few
D gene: .
V gene: TRBV12-3/TRBV12-4
CDR3 DNA: TGTGCCAGCAGCACGGGAGGGGGGGGTCAGCCCCAGCATTTT
CDR3 protein: CASSTGGGGQPQHF

J gene: TRBJ1-2
clone size: few
D gene: .
V gene: TRBV5-1
CDR3 DNA: TGCGCCAGCAGCTTGGCACAGGGCATAGATGGCTACACCTTC
CDR3 protein: CASSLAQGIDGYTF

J gene: TRBJ1-2
clone size: .
D gene: .
V gene: TRBV12-5
CDR3 DNA: TGTGCTAGTGGTTTGAAAGGCAGGGATAAAGACTATGGCTACACCTTC
CDR3 protein: CASGLKGRDKDYGYTF

J gene: TRBJ2-5
clone size: .
D gene: TRBD2
V gene: TRBV7-9
CDR3 DNA: TGTGCCAGCAGCTTAGAGGGACTAGCGGGAGTCGCCCCAGAGACCCAGTACTTC
CDR3 protein: CASSLEGLAGVAPETQYF

J gene: TRBJ2-7
clone size: .
D gene: TRBD2
V gene: TRBV20-1
CDR3 DNA: TGCAGTGCCCAGAGACTAGCGGGAAACTACGAGCAGTACTTC
CDR3 protein: CSAQRLAGNYEQYF

J gene: TRBJ2-7
clone size: .
D gene: .
V gene: TRBV9
CDR3 DNA: TGTGCCAGCAGCGTAGGGACTATATACGAGCAGTACTTC
CDR3 protein: CASSVGTIYEQYF

J gene: TRBJ1-5
clone size: many
D gene: .
V gene: TRBV29-1
CDR3 DNA: TGCAGCGTCAGCGACGGGGTAGTTAATCAGCCCCAGCATTTT
CDR3 protein: CSVSDGVVNQPQHF

J gene: TRBJ1-2
clone size: few
D gene: TRBD1
V gene: TRBV28
CDR3 DNA: TGTGCCACTTTGGGGACAGGGGGCTACACCTTC
CDR3 protein: CATLGTGGYTF

J gene: TRBJ2-2
clone size: few
D gene: .
V gene: TRBV19
CDR3 DNA: TGTGCCAGTAGCCCCTTTCGGGGGAGGACCGGGGAGCTGTTTTTT
CDR3 protein: CASSPFRGRTGELFF